This entry concerns a single T cell receptor (beta chain). Its antigen is unidentified. The sample originates from a study of shared clonotypes between healthy human individuals. Naive CD8 cells were CD45RO-negative, positively selected for CCR7, excluding terminally differentiated effector memory CD45RA+ cells. Findings and limits, study-wide: The donor pool, a small one, limited the genetic and exposure-history diversity represented.

This CDR3 is 16 amino acids long. CDR1 and CDR2 (germline): MGHRA, YSYEKL. The J segment lost 3 bases and the V segment lost 0 bases, leaving 4 bases of the junction unmatched. Assay used: immunoSEQ multiplex PCR; TCRdb lists only in-frame clones, some missing. Here the sample spans around 2.1 million clones, just over 90% being singletons. The receptor was isolated from a man aged 18 to 35 in good health. Some clones in this sample may be carry-over from other donors' samples. Sequenced input: naive CD8+ T cells from PBMCs. The chain joins TRBV4-1 to TRBJ2-1; 8 nucleotides line up with TRBD2. The CDR3 DNA reads as TGCGCCAGCAGCCAAGATCGACTAGCGATCTACAATGAGCAGTTCTTC. This sequence encodes CASSQDRLAIYNEQFF.